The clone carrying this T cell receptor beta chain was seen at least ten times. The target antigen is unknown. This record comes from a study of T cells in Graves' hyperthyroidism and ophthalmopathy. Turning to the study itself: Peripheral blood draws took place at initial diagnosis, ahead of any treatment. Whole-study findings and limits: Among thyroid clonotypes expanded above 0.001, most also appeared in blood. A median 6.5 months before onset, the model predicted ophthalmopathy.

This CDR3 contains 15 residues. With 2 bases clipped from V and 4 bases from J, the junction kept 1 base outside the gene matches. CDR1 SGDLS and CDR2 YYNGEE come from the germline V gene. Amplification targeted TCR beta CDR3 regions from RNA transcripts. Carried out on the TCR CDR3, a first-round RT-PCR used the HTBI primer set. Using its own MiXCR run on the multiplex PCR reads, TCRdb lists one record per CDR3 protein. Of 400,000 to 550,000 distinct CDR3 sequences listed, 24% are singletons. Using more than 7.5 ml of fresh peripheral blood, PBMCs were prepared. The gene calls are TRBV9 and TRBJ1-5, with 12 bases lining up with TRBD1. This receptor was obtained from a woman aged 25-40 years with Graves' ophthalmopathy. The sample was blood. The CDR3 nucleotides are TGTGCCAGCAGCGTGGGACAGGGGGCTAATCAGCCCCAGCATTTT. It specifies CASSVGQGANQPQHF. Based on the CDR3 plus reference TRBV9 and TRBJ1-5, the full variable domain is DSGVTQTPKHLITATGQRVTLRCSPRSGDLSVYWYQQSLDQGLQFLIQYYNGEERAKGNILERFSAQQFPDLHSELNLSSLELGDSALYFCASSVGQGANQPQHFGDGTRLSIL.